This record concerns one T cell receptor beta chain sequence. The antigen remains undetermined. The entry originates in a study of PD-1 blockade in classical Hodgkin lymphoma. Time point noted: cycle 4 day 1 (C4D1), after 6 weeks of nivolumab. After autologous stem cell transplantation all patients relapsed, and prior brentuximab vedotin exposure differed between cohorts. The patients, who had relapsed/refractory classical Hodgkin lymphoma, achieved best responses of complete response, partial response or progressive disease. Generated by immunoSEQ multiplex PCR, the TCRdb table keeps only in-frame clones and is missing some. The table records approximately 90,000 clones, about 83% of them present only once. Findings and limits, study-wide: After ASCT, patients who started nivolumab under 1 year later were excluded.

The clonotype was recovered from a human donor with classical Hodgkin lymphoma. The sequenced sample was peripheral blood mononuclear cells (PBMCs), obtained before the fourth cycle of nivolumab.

Here the CDR3 reads CASSPRQTYNYGYTF. CDR3 DNA sequence: TGTGCCAGCAGTCCAAGACAGACCTATAACTATGGCTACACCTTC. The V and J genes are TRBV28 and TRBJ1-2, with D possibly TRBD1 on 5 matching bases. Between the trimmed V and J ends, which lost 5 bases and 1 base, there was a span of 14 bases. Per germline, CDR1 MDHEN and CDR2 SYDVKM. The CDR3 has 15 amino acids.